The source of this T cell receptor (beta chain) is a study of PD-1 blockade in mismatch repair-deficient tumors. Every patient had mismatch repair deficiency by PCR or immunohistochemistry. Generated by immunoSEQ multiplex PCR, the TCRdb table keeps only in-frame clones and is missing some. The data contain about 110,000 clones, around 80% of them singletons. V was pared by 4 bases and J by 0 bases, with 17 bases between. This CDR3 spans 17 amino acids. The V gene's germline CDR1 is SGHTS and CDR2 YDEGEE. This chain joins TRBV5-8 and TRBJ1-5; a weak D match, TRBD1 (5 bases). This TCR was recovered from an adult with mismatch repair-deficient cancer. The sample here was peripheral blood, taken roughly 13 months after starting pembrolizumab. The CDR3 DNA is TGTGCCAGCAGCCCTTTTGGAGGGGCGTATAGCAATCAGCCCCAGCATTTT. It encodes CASSPFGGAYSNQPQHF.